This T cell receptor beta chain was observed in a study of regulatory T cells in long-lasting Graves disease. Turning to the study itself: Under 3 months of antithyroid drugs had been taken by newly diagnosed Graves' patients.

CDR3-region Arm-PCR and iRepertoire HTBI primers produced the TCR beta libraries. Using its own MiXCR run on the multiplex PCR reads, TCRdb lists one record per CDR3 protein. The sample lists hundreds of thousands of distinct CDR3 sequences, approximately 16% occurring once. Sample time point: newly diagnosed GD, antithyroid drugs for less than 3 months. With RNA extracted from PBMCs as input, the TCR library was made. This CDR3 has 14 amino acids. Germline CDR1 reads SGHAT; CDR2 reads FQDESV (reference sequence). Concerning this clonotype: This may be a read error, as it is one base from a much larger clone.

A further study also used this sample, focusing on T cells in Graves' hyperthyroidism and ophthalmopathy.

The sequencing here drew on peripheral blood mononuclear cells (PBMCs), taken at new diagnosis, from a patient treated with antithyroid drugs. The TCR sequence derives from a man aged 18 to 29 with Graves disease. The chain couples TRBV11-1 to TRBJ2-7; D perhaps matches TRBD2 (5 bases). The CDR3 loop is CVSSASGVPYEQYF. The DNA of the CDR3 is TGTGTCAGCAGCGCCTCCGGGGTCCCCTACGAGCAGTACTTC.